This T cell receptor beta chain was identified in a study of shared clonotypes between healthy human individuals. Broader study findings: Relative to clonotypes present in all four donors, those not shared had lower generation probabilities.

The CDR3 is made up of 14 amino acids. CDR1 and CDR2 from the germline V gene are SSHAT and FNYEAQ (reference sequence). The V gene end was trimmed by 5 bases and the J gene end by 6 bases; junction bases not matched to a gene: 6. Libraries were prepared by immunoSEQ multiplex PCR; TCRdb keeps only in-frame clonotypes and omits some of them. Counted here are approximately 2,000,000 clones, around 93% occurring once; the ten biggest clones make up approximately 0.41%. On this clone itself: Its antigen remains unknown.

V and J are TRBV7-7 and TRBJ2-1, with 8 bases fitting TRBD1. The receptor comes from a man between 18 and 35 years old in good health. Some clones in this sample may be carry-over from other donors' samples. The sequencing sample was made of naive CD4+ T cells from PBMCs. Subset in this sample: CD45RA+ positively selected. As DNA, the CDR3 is TGTGCCAGCAGCCCAATAACAGGGGGCAATGAGCAGTTCTTC. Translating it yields CASSPITGGNEQFF.